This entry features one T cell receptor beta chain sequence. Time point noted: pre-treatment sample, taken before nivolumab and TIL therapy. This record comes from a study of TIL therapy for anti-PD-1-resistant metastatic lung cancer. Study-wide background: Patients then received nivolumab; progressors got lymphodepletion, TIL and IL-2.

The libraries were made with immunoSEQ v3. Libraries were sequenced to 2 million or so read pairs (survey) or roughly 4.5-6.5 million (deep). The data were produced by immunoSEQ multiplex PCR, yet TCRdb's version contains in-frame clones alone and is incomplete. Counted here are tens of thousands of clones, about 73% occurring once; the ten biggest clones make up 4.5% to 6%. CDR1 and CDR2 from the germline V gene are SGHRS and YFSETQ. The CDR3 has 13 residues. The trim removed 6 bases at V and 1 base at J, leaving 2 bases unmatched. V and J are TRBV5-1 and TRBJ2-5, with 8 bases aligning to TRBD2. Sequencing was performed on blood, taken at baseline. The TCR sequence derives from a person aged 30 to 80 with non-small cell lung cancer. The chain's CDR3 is CASTLAAQETQYF. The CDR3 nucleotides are TGCGCCAGCACACTAGCGGCCCAAGAGACCCAGTACTTC.